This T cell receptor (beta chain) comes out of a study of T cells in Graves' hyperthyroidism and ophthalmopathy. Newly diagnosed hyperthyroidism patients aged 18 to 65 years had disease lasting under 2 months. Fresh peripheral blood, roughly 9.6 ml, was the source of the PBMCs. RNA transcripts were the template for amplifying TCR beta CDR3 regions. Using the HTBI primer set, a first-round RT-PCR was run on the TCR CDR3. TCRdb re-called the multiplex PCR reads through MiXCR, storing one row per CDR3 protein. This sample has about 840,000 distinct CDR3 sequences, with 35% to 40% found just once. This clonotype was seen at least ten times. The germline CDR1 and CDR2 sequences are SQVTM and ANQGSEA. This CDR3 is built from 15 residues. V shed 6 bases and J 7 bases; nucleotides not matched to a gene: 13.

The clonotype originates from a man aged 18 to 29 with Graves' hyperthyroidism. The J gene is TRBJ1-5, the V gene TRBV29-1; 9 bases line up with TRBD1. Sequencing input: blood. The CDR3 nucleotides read TGCAGCGTCGCTTCGGGACAGGGAATAGGACAGCCCCAGCATTTT. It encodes CSVASGQGIGQPQHF.